These 30 T cell receptor beta chains came from one sample sequenced in a study of cytomegalovirus exposure and HLA in healthy donors. PCR used 60 Vbeta primers and 13 Jbeta primers. The method was immunoSEQ multiplex PCR; TCRdb's version includes in-frame clones alone and lacks a portion of them. Of some 180,000 clones listed, around 84% are singletons. The sequencing input was PBMCs. The receptors come from a man aged 40-49 years in good health and CMV-seropositive.

The V call is TRBV6-1, the J call TRBJ1-2; D is possibly TRBD1 (5 bases). Trimming removed 0 bases from V and 4 bases from J, with 9 bases in between. The CDR3 loop spans 14 amino acids. The germline V gene encodes CDR1 MNHNS and CDR2 SASEGT. CDR3 coding DNA: TGTGCCAGCAGTGAAGCAGGCGGGACCTATGGCTACACCTTC. This sequence encodes CASSEAGGTYGYTF.

This rearrangement joins TRBV6-5 to TRBJ2-7; 7 bases are shared with TRBD2. Trimming cost V 5 bases and J 5 bases; bases outside gene matches: 0. CDR1 is MNHEY and CDR2 is SVGAGI in the germline V gene. This CDR3 contains 11 residues. CDR3 DNA sequence: TGTGCCAGCAGTCTAGCGGACGAGCAGTACTTC. Amino acid sequence: CASSLADEQYF.

This chain links TRBV5-1 with TRBJ1-3, with D uncertain. The CDR3 contains 15 residues. Germline CDR1 is SGHRS and CDR2 is YFSETQ. Between the trimmed V and J ends, which lost 2 bases and 4 bases, there was a span of 13 bases. CDR3 sequence (DNA): TGCGCCAGCAGCTTAGACGGAGGGAGGGGAAACACCATATATTTT. This sequence encodes CASSLDGGRGNTIYF.

CDR3 sequence reads: CASSLGDFAPLHF. In DNA, the CDR3 is TGCGCCAGCAGCTTGGGAGATTTTGCACCCCTCCACTTT. V usage is TRBV5-1 and J usage is TRBJ1-6, with D uncertain. Germline V gene data show CDR1 as SGHRS and CDR2 as YFSETQ. The V end was cut by 0 bases, the J end by 11 bases, with 9 bases between. This CDR3 is built from 13 residues.

The sample holds a few counts of this clone. V usage is TRBV28 and J usage is TRBJ2-7; 8 bases fit TRBD1. The CDR3 loop spans 17 amino acids. CDR1 and CDR2 from the germline V gene are MDHEN and SYDVKM. Losses at the gene ends were 4 bases for V and 0 bases for J; bases not matched to a gene: 11. This chain's CDR3 is CASSSRWTGSDSYEQYF. The DNA of the CDR3 is TGTGCCAGCAGTTCAAGATGGACAGGGAGCGACTCCTACGAGCAGTACTTC.

This chain links TRBV7-9 with TRBJ2-1; TRBD2 matches at 8 bases. The CDR3 runs to 16 residues. Germline V gene data show CDR1 as SEHNR and CDR2 as FQNEAQ (reference sequence). V was pared by 4 bases and J by 1 base, with 6 bases of the junction left unmatched. The CDR3 nucleotides are TGTGCCAGCAGCTCAGAAAGCGGGAGATCCTACAATGAGCAGTTCTTC. The encoded protein is CASSSESGRSYNEQFF.

The count of this clone is one. The genes are TRBV27 and TRBJ2-5; TRBD2 might be the D (6 bases). Trimming pared 3 bases from V and 2 bases from J, leaving 13 bases between. Germline V gene sequence: CDR1 MNHEY, CDR2 SMNVEV (reference sequence). CDR3 length: 15 amino acids. The DNA of the CDR3 is TGTGCCAGCAGTTTTCGTGGGAGGCCGCAAGAGACCCAGTACTTC. The encoded protein is CASSFRGRPQETQYF.

This clone was seen only a few times. The chain recombines TRBV11-3 with TRBJ2-7; 7 nucleotides agree with TRBD2. Germline V gene lookup returns CDR1 SGHNT and CDR2 YENEEA. Trimming cost V 0 bases and J 2 bases; bases outside gene matches: 10. The CDR3 spans 17 residues. CDR3 coding DNA: TGTGCCAGCAGCTTAGAGAGGTTCGGGGGGTCACCCTACGAGCAGTACTTC. The encoded protein is CASSLERFGGSPYEQYF.

The CDR3 is CASSLRSLLIRVSYEQYF. Here the CDR3 DNA reads TGTGCCAGCAGTTTGAGGTCGTTACTTATACGTGTCTCCTACGAGCAGTACTTC. The chain joins TRBV28 to TRBJ2-7; D call uncertain. V was shortened by 3 bases and J by 0 bases, with 21 bases between the two germline ends. The CDR3 has 18 residues. Looked up from germline, CDR1 is MDHEN and CDR2 is SYDVKM.

This chain connects TRBV5-4 to TRBJ2-2, with 9 bases matching TRBD1. This CDR3 has 14 residues. Trimming took 2 bases from V and 6 from J; bases not matched to a gene: 2. The germline V gene encodes CDR1 SGHNT and CDR2 YYREEE (reference sequence). The CDR3 DNA reads TGTGCCAGCAGCTTACAGGGGGCATCCGGGGAGCTGTTTTTT. It encodes CASSLQGASGELFF.

V is TRBV28 and J is TRBJ2-5, with a tentative D call TRBD2 (8 bases). This CDR3 contains 17 residues. CDR1 and CDR2 (germline): MDHEN, SYDVKM. The V gene lost 5 bases and the J gene lost 5 bases, with 24 bases spanning the gap. CDR3 sequence reads: CASSQGVLAGGGETQYF. Here the CDR3 DNA reads TGTGCCAGCAGTCAGGGGGTTCTAGCGGGTGGGGGGGAGACCCAGTACTTC.

Written as DNA, the CDR3 is TGTGCCAGCAGCAAAAACAGCGGGAACCTGCAGTACTTC. Encoded protein: CASSKNSGNLQYF. The genes are TRBV7-2 and TRBJ2-7, with 7 bases that match TRBD2. The germline CDR1 and CDR2 sequences are SGHTA and FQGNSA. V was pared by 5 bases and J by 9 bases, with 10 bases of the junction left unmatched. This CDR3 is 13 amino acids long.

This chain connects TRBV28 to TRBJ2-7; 12 positions agree with TRBD1. This CDR3 is built from 18 residues. CDR1 and CDR2 from the germline V gene are MDHEN and SYDVKM. The J segment lost 2 bases and the V segment lost 6 bases, leaving 14 bases of the junction unmatched. CDR3 nucleotides: TGTGCCAGCAGGATCCCCGGGACAGGGGGCGCGGTGACCTACGAGCAGTACTTC. It encodes CASRIPGTGGAVTYEQYF.

The chain combines TRBV27 with TRBJ2-5; 8 bases are shared with TRBD1. V lost 4 bases and J lost 3; bases outside the gene matches: 4. Germline CDR1 and CDR2: MNHEY and SMNVEV (reference sequence). The CDR3 length is 14 residues. The CDR3 reads CASSSWTGKETQYF. The CDR3 nucleotides are TGTGCCAGCAGTTCCTGGACAGGGAAAGAGACCCAGTACTTC.

The chain couples TRBV11-2 to TRBJ2-5; TRBD2 matches at 13 bases. Germline V gene sequence: CDR1 SGHAT, CDR2 FQNNGV. V lost 4 bases, J lost 4 bases, and 3 bases stayed unmatched. There are 15 residues in the CDR3. The DNA for the CDR3 is TGTGCCAGCAGCTCACTAGCGGGGGGGCGAGAGACCCAGTACTTC. It translates to CASSSLAGGRETQYF.

The rearrangement links TRBV11-2 to TRBJ2-7; perhaps TRBD1 as D (6 bases). CDR1 and CDR2 from the germline V gene are SGHAT and FQNNGV. The CDR3 totals 13 residues. V lost 6 bases and J 0 bases, leaving 9 bases between the germline ends. The CDR3 DNA reads as TGTGCCAGCAGTCGGACAGTCTCCTACGAGCAGTACTTC. As protein: CASSRTVSYEQYF.

The gene calls are TRBV18 and TRBJ2-7; 10 positions match TRBD1. The germline V gene encodes CDR1 KGHSH and CDR2 LQKENI. V shed 3 bases, J shed 5 bases, and the junction held 4 bases outside the gene matches. CDR3 length: 14 amino acids. CDR3 in DNA: TGTGCCAGCTCACCGGGACAGGGGATTGACGAGCAGTACTTC. This translates into CASSPGQGIDEQYF.

The chain joins TRBV5-1 to TRBJ1-2; a weak D match, TRBD1 (6 bases). The CDR3 sequence is 18 residues long. V lost 4 bases and J lost 4, with 26 bases in between. Germline CDR1 SGHRS, CDR2 YFSETQ. CDR3 sequence: CASSQGVITGKASYGYTF. The CDR3 region has the DNA TGCGCCAGCAGCCAAGGGGTGATTACAGGGAAGGCCAGCTATGGCTACACCTTC.

The V call is TRBV5-4, the J call TRBJ2-2; D not certain. Germline lookup yields CDR1 SGHNT and CDR2 YYREEE (reference sequence). V lost 4 bases and J lost 0, with 10 bases in between. The CDR3 spans 15 residues. The CDR3 DNA reads as TGTGCCAGCAGCCTCGATGACACGAACACCGGGGAGCTGTTTTTT. It codes for CASSLDDTNTGELFF.

A word on this clone: The CDR3 does not close with the conserved phenylalanine or tryptophan, likely indicating a read error. The rearrangement joins TRBV18 to TRBJ2-7; D is undetermined. CDR1 is KGHSH, CDR2 LQKENI, per germline. V dropped 2 bases and J dropped 0 bases, with 11 bases sitting between them. The CDR3 has 15 amino acids. CDR3 bases: TGTGCCAGCTCACCAATTGGGCAGAGCTCCTACGAGCAGTACCTC. Translating gives CASSPIGQSSYEQYL.

The chain joins TRBV2 to TRBJ2-3; 11 bases map to TRBD2. The CDR3 length is 15 residues. Per germline, CDR1 SNHLY and CDR2 FYNNEI. V shed 3 bases, J shed 2 bases, and the junction held 1 base outside the gene matches. CDR3 region: CASSEGLAATDTQYF. CDR3 nucleotides: TGTGCCAGCAGTGAGGGACTAGCGGCCACAGATACGCAGTATTTT.

CDR3 coding DNA: TGTGCCAGCAGCCCCTCCGGGACAAACGGGGAGCTGTTTTTT. Its translation is CASSPSGTNGELFF. This rearrangement joins TRBV7-7 to TRBJ2-2; maybe TRBD1 (6 bases). Germline V gives CDR1 SSHAT, CDR2 FNYEAQ (reference sequence). The CDR3 runs to 14 residues. Trimming shortened V by 5 bases and J by 7 bases, and 14 bases separated the two germline ends.

J is TRBJ2-2 and V is TRBV29-1; 7 bases match TRBD2. CDR1 SQVTM and CDR2 ANQGSEA come from the germline V gene. Unmatched junction bases numbered 5, after V lost 4 bases and J lost 6 bases. There are 13 residues in the CDR3. CDR3 loop: CSVGTGGSGELFF. Written as DNA, the CDR3 is TGCAGCGTTGGGACCGGGGGGTCCGGGGAGCTGTTTTTT.

The chain carries TRBV11-3 and TRBJ2-2; D is unclear. This CDR3 spans 13 amino acids. Germline-derived CDR1 and CDR2 are SGHNT and YENEEA. Trimming stripped 5 bases from V and 6 bases from J, with 10 bases between. The CDR3 region has the DNA TGTGCCAGCAGCCAAGCGAGGCCCGGGGAGCTGTTTTTT. Its protein product is CASSQARPGELFF.

The chain recombines TRBV5-4 with TRBJ1-4; 9 nucleotides line up with TRBD1. J lost 3 bases, V lost 0 bases, and 0 bases had no gene match. This CDR3 is built from 15 residues. Germline V gene data show CDR1 as SGHNT and CDR2 as YYREEE (reference sequence). In nucleotides, the CDR3 is TGTGCCAGCAGCTTGGGACAGGGGGCTAATGAAAAACTGTTTTTT. Amino acid sequence: CASSLGQGANEKLFF.

This sequence joins TRBV14 and TRBJ1-4; D might be TRBD1 (5 bases). Trimming stripped 4 bases from V and 5 bases from J, with 14 bases between. CDR1 is SGHDN, CDR2 FVKESK, per germline. CDR3 length equals 15 residues. The CDR3 here is CASSPLGVSNEKLFF. The CDR3 DNA reads TGTGCCAGCAGCCCCCTAGGGGTATCCAATGAAAAACTGTTTTTT.

V and J are TRBV27 and TRBJ2-1, with 11 bases matching TRBD2. Germline V gives CDR1 MNHEY, CDR2 SMNVEV (reference sequence). V gave up 6 bases and J gave up 1 base; unmatched junction bases: 5. The CDR3 covers 16 residues. This CDR3 reads CASRLGTSGSYNEQFF. CDR3 in DNA: TGTGCCAGCAGGCTTGGGACTAGCGGTTCCTACAATGAGCAGTTCTTC.

The chain uses TRBV7-9 and TRBJ1-4; D is possibly TRBD1 (5 bases). With 5 bases removed from V and 8 bases from J, the gap between germline ends came to 15 bases. This CDR3 region has 14 residues. The V gene's germline CDR1 is SEHNR and CDR2 FQNEAQ (reference sequence). The CDR3: CASSPGGIGEKLFF. CDR3 in DNA: TGTGCCAGCAGCCCTGGGGGGATAGGCGAAAAACTGTTTTTT.

This chain joins TRBV4-1 and TRBJ2-1; no definite D call. The CDR3 loop spans 16 amino acids. V gave up 0 bases and J gave up 5 bases, with 14 bases separating them. Looked up from germline, CDR1 is MGHRA and CDR2 is YSYEKL. CDR3 protein: CASSQDPYPDNNEQFF. As DNA, the CDR3 is TGCGCCAGCAGCCAAGATCCGTATCCAGACAACAATGAGCAGTTCTTC.

The V and J genes are TRBV5-1 and TRBJ2-1; D uncertain. This CDR3 contains 14 residues. The ends were cut back, 1 base at V and 5 bases at J, with 10 bases in the middle. Germline values: CDR1 SGHRS, CDR2 YFSETQ. DNA of the CDR3: TGCGCCAGCAGCTTGCGGTCTGGTAACAATGAGCAGTTCTTC. Its translation is CASSLRSGNNEQFF.